This is a list of T cell receptor beta chains from one sample in a study. MiXCR was run by TCRdb on the 5' RACE reads, yielding one entry per CDR3 protein. The repertoire has over 9,500 distinct CDR3 sequences, 27% of them found once; the top ten carry under 3%. The sample consisted of Tregs sorted from a lymph node. These receptors came from a female donor with breast cancer. The CDR3 runs from the conserved cysteine through the conserved F or W. D genes are given only for firm matches. Size is stated for part of the rows, as once, few or many counts, or as a class when the clone is expanded.

v_gene: TRBV6-2/TRBV6-3
j_gene: TRBJ2-2
abundance: few
d_gene: TRBD2
CDR3aa: CATKTSGRAGTGELFF
CDR3nt: TGTGCCACCAAGACTAGCGGGAGGGCCGGCACCGGGGAGCTGTTTTTT

v_gene: TRBV5-1
j_gene: TRBJ1-1
abundance: NA
d_gene: NA
CDR3aa: CASSLKGLWNTGAFF
CDR3nt: TGCGCCAGCTCGCTAAAGGGACTTTGGAACACTGGAGCTTTCTTT

v_gene: TRBV7-9
j_gene: TRBJ1-1
abundance: NA
d_gene: NA
CDR3aa: CARSLALENTEAFF
CDR3nt: TGTGCCCGCAGCTTAGCTCTGGAGAACACTGAAGCTTTCTTT

v_gene: TRBV15
j_gene: TRBJ2-1
abundance: NA
d_gene: TRBD2
CDR3aa: CATSPLSGRGYNEQFF
CDR3nt: TGTGCCACCAGCCCGCTCAGCGGGAGGGGGTACAATGAGCAGTTCTTC

v_gene: TRBV27
j_gene: TRBJ1-5
abundance: medium-sized
d_gene: TRBD1
CDR3aa: CASSPGQGNQPQHF
CDR3nt: TGTGCCAGCAGTCCAGGACAGGGCAATCAGCCCCAGCATTTT

v_gene: TRBV28
j_gene: TRBJ1-2
abundance: many
d_gene: NA
CDR3aa: CASSFTGSEGGNYGYTF
CDR3nt: TGTGCCAGCAGTTTCACCGGGAGCGAGGGAGGGAACTATGGCTACACCTTC

v_gene: TRBV5-1
j_gene: TRBJ1-1
abundance: once
d_gene: NA
CDR3aa: CASSFEGFTEAFF
CDR3nt: TGCGCCAGCAGCTTTGAGGGATTCACTGAAGCTTTCTTT

v_gene: TRBV7-3
j_gene: TRBJ2-3
abundance: NA
d_gene: TRBD2
CDR3aa: CASGTSGPDTQYF
CDR3nt: TGTGCCAGTGGGACTAGCGGCCCAGATACGCAGTATTTT

v_gene: TRBV20-1
j_gene: TRBJ1-1
abundance: medium-sized
d_gene: TRBD1
CDR3aa: CSARTGGRTEAFF
CDR3nt: TGCAGTGCTAGAACAGGGGGCCGGACTGAAGCTTTCTTT

v_gene: TRBV7-3
j_gene: TRBJ2-1
abundance: medium-sized
d_gene: NA
CDR3aa: CASSLYRYNEQFF
CDR3nt: TGTGCCAGCAGCTTATACAGATACAATGAGCAGTTCTTC

v_gene: TRBV25-1
j_gene: TRBJ1-2
abundance: few
d_gene: NA
CDR3aa: CASSERGHGYTF
CDR3nt: TGTGCCAGCAGTGAAAGAGGGCATGGCTACACCTTC